The subject of this entry is one TCR beta chain. Its antigen is not identified. Germline V gene data show CDR1 as SEHNR and CDR2 as FQNEAQ (reference sequence). The CDR3 consists of 18 residues. J was trimmed by 2 bases and V by 1 base; bases with no gene match: 11. The entry originates in a study of siplizumab effects on memory and regulatory T cells. Overall study findings and caveats: Memory T cells appeared less diverse than naive cells, which seemed to contribute substantially to alloresponse. No naive or memory phenotype could be assigned to roughly 75-97% of proliferating clones.

This table comes from immunoSEQ multiplex PCR, and its TCRdb copy is limited to in-frame clones, with some not included. Of 55,000 to 70,000 clones detected, more than 85% appear once; the ten largest clones hold roughly two fifths. The J gene is TRBJ2-1, the V gene TRBV7-9; 7 nucleotides match TRBD2. This TCR was sampled from a human donor in good health. Sequenced: CD8+ T cells sorted from blood. Written as DNA, the CDR3 is TGTGCCAGCAGCTTAGAGAGTGGGGGAGGGACCCCCTACAATGAGCAGTTCTTC. It encodes CASSLESGGGTPYNEQFF.